The rows below give T cell receptor beta chains drawn from one sample of a study of T-cell memory formation after mild COVID-19. MiXCR was run by TCRdb on the 5' RACE reads, yielding one entry per CDR3 protein. The sample lists roughly 450,000 distinct CDR3 sequences; 15% to 20% were seen once. Source material: PBMCs or a T cell subset sorted from them (not recorded which). Source of these receptors: an adult woman who had mild COVID-19 (a few samples of this study predate the infection). Cell type and time point are not known. The CDR3 runs from the conserved cysteine through the conserved F or W. Fields, in order: clone size, V gene, D gene, J gene, CDR3 protein, CDR3 DNA. The D gene is left open where the match is weak. For some rows the clone size is stated as once, few or many, or as a class when expanded; others skip it.

abundance: few
v_gene: TRBV4-2
d_gene: TRBD2
j_gene: TRBJ2-1
CDR3aa: CASSQDGAGVGIDNEQFF
CDR3nt: TGTGCCAGCAGCCAAGACGGAGCGGGGGTCGGCATTGACAATGAGCAGTTCTTC

abundance: -
v_gene: TRBV7-2
d_gene: -
j_gene: TRBJ2-2
CDR3aa: CASSHLASNTGELFF
CDR3nt: TGTGCCAGCAGCCATCTAGCCTCGAACACCGGGGAGCTGTTTTTT

abundance: once
v_gene: TRBV9
d_gene: -
j_gene: TRBJ2-3
CDR3aa: CASSVGAGGGSDTQYF
CDR3nt: TGTGCCAGCAGCGTAGGAGCAGGGGGGGGTTCCGATACGCAGTATTTT

abundance: few
v_gene: TRBV7-2
d_gene: TRBD1
j_gene: TRBJ2-2
CDR3aa: CASTKDRGGTGELFF
CDR3nt: TGTGCCAGCACTAAGGACAGGGGTGGAACCGGGGAGCTGTTTTTT

abundance: few
v_gene: TRBV7-8
d_gene: -
j_gene: TRBJ2-6
CDR3aa: CASSLRPSSGANVLTF
CDR3nt: TGTGCCAGCAGCTTAAGACCGAGCTCTGGGGCCAACGTCCTGACTTTC

abundance: few
v_gene: TRBV24-1
d_gene: TRBD1
j_gene: TRBJ1-5
CDR3aa: CATSDSSRQGWDQPQHF
CDR3nt: TGTGCCACCAGTGATTCCTCCCGACAGGGATGGGATCAGCCCCAGCATTTT

abundance: few
v_gene: TRBV12-3/TRBV12-4
d_gene: -
j_gene: TRBJ2-3
CDR3aa: CASTPFAGQDTQYF
CDR3nt: TGTGCCAGCACCCCTTTCGCGGGGCAAGATACGCAGTATTTT

abundance: few
v_gene: TRBV5-6
d_gene: -
j_gene: TRBJ2-5
CDR3aa: CASSYRGAETQYF
CDR3nt: TGTGCCAGCAGCTATAGAGGGGCCGAGACCCAGTACTTC

abundance: -
v_gene: TRBV13
d_gene: -
j_gene: TRBJ2-1
CDR3aa: CASSFLGNEQFF
CDR3nt: TGTGCCAGCAGCTTCCTAGGAAATGAGCAGTTCTTC

abundance: -
v_gene: TRBV9
d_gene: TRBD2
j_gene: TRBJ2-3
CDR3aa: CASSGRTSGSTDTQYF
CDR3nt: TGTGCCAGCAGCGGGCGGACTAGCGGCAGCACAGATACGCAGTATTTT

abundance: few
v_gene: TRBV6-1
d_gene: TRBD1
j_gene: TRBJ2-1
CDR3aa: CASTRDRAYNEQFF
CDR3nt: TGTGCCAGCACCCGGGACAGAGCATACAATGAGCAGTTCTTC

abundance: -
v_gene: TRBV24-1
d_gene: -
j_gene: TRBJ2-3
CDR3aa: CATSASGTDTQYF
CDR3nt: TGTGCCACCAGTGCCTCAGGCACAGATACGCAGTATTTT

abundance: -
v_gene: TRBV4-1
d_gene: -
j_gene: TRBJ1-2
CDR3aa: CASSQEFNGGVGYTF
CDR3nt: TGCGCCAGCAGCCAAGAATTTAACGGAGGGGTCGGCTACACCTTC

abundance: few
v_gene: TRBV2
d_gene: -
j_gene: TRBJ2-7
CDR3aa: CASSIYEQYF
CDR3nt: TGTGCCAGCAGTATCTACGAGCAGTACTTC

abundance: many
v_gene: TRBV5-1
d_gene: -
j_gene: TRBJ2-1
CDR3aa: CASSWGRTDYNEQFF
CDR3nt: TGCGCCAGCAGCTGGGGCAGGACAGACTACAATGAGCAGTTCTTC

abundance: -
v_gene: TRBV7-7
d_gene: -
j_gene: TRBJ2-1
CDR3aa: CASSPFLGSYNEQFF
CDR3nt: TGTGCTAGCAGCCCATTTCTCGGTTCCTACAATGAGCAGTTCTTC

abundance: few
v_gene: TRBV19
d_gene: -
j_gene: TRBJ1-5
CDR3aa: CASTSGDSNQPQHF
CDR3nt: TGTGCCAGTACCTCAGGTGATAGCAATCAGCCCCAGCATTTT

abundance: few
v_gene: TRBV15
d_gene: TRBD2
j_gene: TRBJ2-2
CDR3aa: CATSRDRSGSGGFTGELFF
CDR3nt: TGTGCCACCAGCAGAGATCGGTCCGGGTCGGGAGGGTTCACCGGGGAGCTGTTTTTT